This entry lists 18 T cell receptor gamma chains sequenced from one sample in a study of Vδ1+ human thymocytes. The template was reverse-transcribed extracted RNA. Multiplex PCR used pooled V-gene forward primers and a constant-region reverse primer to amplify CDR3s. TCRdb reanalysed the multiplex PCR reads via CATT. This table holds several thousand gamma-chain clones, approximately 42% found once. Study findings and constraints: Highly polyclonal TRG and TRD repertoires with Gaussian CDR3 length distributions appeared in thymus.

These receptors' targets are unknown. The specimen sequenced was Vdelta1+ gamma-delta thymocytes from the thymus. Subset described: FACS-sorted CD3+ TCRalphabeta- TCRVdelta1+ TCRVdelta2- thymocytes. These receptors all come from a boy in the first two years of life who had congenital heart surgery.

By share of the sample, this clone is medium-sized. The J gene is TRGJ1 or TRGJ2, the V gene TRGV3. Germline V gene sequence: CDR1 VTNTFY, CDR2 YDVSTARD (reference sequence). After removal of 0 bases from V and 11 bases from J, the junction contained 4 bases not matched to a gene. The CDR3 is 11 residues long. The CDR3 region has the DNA TGTGCCACCTGGGACAGGCGGGAGAAACTCTTT. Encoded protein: CATWDRREKLF.

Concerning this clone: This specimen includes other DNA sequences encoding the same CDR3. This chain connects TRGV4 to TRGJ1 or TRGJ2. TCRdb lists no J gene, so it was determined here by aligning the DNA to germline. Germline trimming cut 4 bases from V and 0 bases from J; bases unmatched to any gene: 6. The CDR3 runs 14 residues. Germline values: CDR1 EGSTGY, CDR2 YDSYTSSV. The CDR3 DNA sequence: TGTGCCACCTGGGACCAGGGGAATTATTATAAGAAACTCTTT. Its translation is CATWDQGNYYKKLF.

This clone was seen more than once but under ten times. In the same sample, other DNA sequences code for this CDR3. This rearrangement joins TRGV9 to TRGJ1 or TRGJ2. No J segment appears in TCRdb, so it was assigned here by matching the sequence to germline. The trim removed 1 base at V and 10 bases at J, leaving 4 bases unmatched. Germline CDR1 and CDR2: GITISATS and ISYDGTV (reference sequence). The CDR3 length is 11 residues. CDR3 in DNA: TGTGCCTTGTGGGAGGTTGGCAAGAAACTCTTT. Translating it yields CALWEVGKKLF.

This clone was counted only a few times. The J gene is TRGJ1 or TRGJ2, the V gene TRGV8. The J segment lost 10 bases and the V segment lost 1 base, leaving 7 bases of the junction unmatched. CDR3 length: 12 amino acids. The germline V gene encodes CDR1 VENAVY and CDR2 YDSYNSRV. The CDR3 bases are TGTGCCACCTGGGATAGAACCCTGAAGAAACTCTTT. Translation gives CATWDRTLKKLF.

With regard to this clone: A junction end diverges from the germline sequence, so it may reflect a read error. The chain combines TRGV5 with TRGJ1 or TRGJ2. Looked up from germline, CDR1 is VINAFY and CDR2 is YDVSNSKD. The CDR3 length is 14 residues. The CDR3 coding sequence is TGTGCCATCTGGGACAGGCCATTGGGTTATAAGAAACTCTTT. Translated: CAIWDRPLGYKKLF.

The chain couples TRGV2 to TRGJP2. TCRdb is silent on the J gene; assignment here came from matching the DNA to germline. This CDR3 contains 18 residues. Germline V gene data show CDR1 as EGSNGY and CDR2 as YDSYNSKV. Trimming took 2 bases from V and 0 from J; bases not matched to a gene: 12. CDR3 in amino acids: CATWDAYTRYSSDWIKTF. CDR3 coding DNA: TGTGCCACCTGGGACGCCTATACAAGATATAGTAGTGATTGGATCAAGACGTTT.

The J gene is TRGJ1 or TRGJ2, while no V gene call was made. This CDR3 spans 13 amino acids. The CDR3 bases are TGTGCCACCTGGGATAGCGTATATTATAAGAAACTCTTT. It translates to CATWDSVYYKKLF.

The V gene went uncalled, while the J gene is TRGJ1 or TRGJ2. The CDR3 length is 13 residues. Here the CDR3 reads CATWDRLRYKKLF. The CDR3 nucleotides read TGTGCCACCTGGGACAGGCTTCGGTATAAGAAACTCTTT.

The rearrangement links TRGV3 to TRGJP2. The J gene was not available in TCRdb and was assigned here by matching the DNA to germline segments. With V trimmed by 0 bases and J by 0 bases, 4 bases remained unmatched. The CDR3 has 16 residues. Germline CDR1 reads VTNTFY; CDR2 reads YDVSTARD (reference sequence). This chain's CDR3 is CATWDRRDSSDWIKTF. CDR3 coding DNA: TGTGCCACCTGGGACAGGCGGGATAGTAGTGATTGGATCAAGACGTTT.

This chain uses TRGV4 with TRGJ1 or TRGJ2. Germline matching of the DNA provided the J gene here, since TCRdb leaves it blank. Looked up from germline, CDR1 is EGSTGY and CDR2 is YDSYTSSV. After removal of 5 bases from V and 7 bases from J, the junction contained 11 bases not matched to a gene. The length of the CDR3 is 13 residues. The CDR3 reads CATWARRSYKKLF. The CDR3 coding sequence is TGTGCCACCTGGGCCCGGAGGTCCTATAAGAAACTCTTT.

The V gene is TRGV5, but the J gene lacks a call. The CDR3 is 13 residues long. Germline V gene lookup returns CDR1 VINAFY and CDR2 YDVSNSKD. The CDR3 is CATWDRRNYKKLF. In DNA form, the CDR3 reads TGTGCCACCTGGGACAGGCGGAATTATAAGAAGCTCTTT.

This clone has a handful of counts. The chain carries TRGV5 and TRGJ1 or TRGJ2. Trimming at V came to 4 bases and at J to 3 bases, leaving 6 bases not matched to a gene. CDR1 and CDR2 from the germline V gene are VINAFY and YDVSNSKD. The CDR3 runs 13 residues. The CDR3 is CATWEGLYYKKLF. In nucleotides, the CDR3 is TGTGCCACCTGGGAGGGGCTTTATTATAAGAAACTCTTT.

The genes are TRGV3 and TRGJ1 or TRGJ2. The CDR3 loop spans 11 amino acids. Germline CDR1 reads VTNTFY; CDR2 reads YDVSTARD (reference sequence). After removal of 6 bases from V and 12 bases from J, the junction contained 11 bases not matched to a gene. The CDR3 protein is CATWSGYGKLF. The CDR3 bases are TGTGCCACCTGGTCAGGGTATGGGAAACTCTTT.

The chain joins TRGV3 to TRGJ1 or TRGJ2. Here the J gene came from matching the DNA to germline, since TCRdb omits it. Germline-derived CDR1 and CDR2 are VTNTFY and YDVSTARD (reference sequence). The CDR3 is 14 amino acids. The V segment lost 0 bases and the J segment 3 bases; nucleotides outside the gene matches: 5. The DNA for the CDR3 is TGTGCCACCTGGGACAGGGGAGGTTATTATAAGAAACTCTTT. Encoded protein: CATWDRGGYYKKLF.

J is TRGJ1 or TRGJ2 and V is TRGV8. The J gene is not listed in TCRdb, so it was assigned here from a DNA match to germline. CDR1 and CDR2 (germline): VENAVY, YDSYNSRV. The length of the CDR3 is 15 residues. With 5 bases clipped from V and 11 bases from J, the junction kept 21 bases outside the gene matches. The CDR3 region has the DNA TGTGCCACCTGGGGAAGCCAGACAACCTCCTTTGAGAAACTCTTT. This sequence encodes CATWGSQTTSFEKLF.

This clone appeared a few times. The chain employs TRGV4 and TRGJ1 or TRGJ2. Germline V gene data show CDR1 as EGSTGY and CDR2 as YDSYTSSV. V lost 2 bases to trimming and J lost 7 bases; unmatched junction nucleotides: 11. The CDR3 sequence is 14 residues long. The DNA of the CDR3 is TGTGCCACCTGGGATGCCCCCCGAGGCTATAAGAAACTCTTT. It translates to CATWDAPRGYKKLF.

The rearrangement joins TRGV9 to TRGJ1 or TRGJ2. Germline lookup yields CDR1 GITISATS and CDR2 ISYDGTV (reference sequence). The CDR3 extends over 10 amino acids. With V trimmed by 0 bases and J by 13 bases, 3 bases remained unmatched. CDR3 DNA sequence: TGTGCCTTGTGGGAGGTGCGCAAACTCTTT. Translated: CALWEVRKLF.

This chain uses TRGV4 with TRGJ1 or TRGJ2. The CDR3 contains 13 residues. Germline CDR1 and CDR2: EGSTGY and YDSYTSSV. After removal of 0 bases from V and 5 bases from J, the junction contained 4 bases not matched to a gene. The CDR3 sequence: CATWDGPDYKKLF. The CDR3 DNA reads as TGTGCCACCTGGGATGGGCCCGATTATAAGAAACTCTTT.